A selection of T cell receptor beta chains follows, all from one sample in a study of T cell changes during pregnancy in multiple sclerosis. Produced via immunoSEQ multiplex PCR; TCRdb's table is partial and in-frame only. The sample contains tens of thousands of clones, approximately 90% of which appear only once. The material was peripheral blood, obtained in the second trimester of pregnancy. The source of these receptors is a female donor in good health, enrolled as a control in a pregnancy study. CDR3s include the opening cysteine and the closing phenylalanine or tryptophan. D genes are given only for firm matches. Clone size is shown for a subset of rows, as once, few, many or a class of expanded clone.

d_gene | abundance | j_gene | v_gene | CDR3nt | CDR3aa
. | once | TRBJ2-7 | TRBV5-1 | TGCGCCAGCAGCAAATATGGTGGCGGCCAGGGCTACGAGCAGTACTTC | CASSKYGGGQGYEQYF
. | . | TRBJ1-2 | TRBV7-9 | TGTGCCAGCAGCTTCGACCCTCTAGGCGGCTACACCTTC | CASSFDPLGGYTF
TRBD1 | . | TRBJ2-7 | TRBV13 | TGTGCCAGCAGGCGACAGGGGGGCCACGAGCAGTACTTC | CASRRQGGHEQYF
TRBD1 | . | TRBJ2-5 | TRBV4-3 | TGCGCCAGCAGCCAAGGACAGGGAAAACAAGAGACCCAGTACTTC | CASSQGQGKQETQYF
TRBD1 | . | TRBJ1-5 | TRBV30 | TGTGCCTGGACCGCCGGACAGGGAAATCAGCCCCAGCATTTT | CAWTAGQGNQPQHF
. | . | TRBJ1-1 | TRBV25-1 | TGTGCCAGCAGCCTTGGCAATTATCGGAGGGACACTGAAGCTTTCTTT | CASSLGNYRRDTEAFF
TRBD1 | . | TRBJ1-2 | TRBV2 | TGTGCCAGCACCCGGACAGGATACTATGGCTACACCTTC | CASTRTGYYGYTF
. | . | TRBJ2-5 | TRBV27 | TGTGCCAGCAGGAATGGGAGGACCCAGTACTTC | CASRNGRTQYF
. | . | TRBJ1-4 | TRBV7-2 | TGTGCCAGCAGCTTAGTGACAGAGAATAATGAAAAACTGTTTTTT | CASSLVTENNEKLFF
. | . | TRBJ2-7 | TRBV7-2 | TGTGCCAGCAGCCCGGGGTACGAGCAGTACTTC | CASSPGYEQYF
TRBD1 | . | TRBJ1-6 | TRBV6-1 | TGTGCCAGCAGTGTACGACAGGGGGCGAGCTCCTATAATTCACCCCTCCACTTT | CASSVRQGASSYNSPLHF
. | . | TRBJ2-3 | TRBV7-2 | TGTGCCAGCAGCTTTGCACCCGACTCCAAACCCGCTTTCACAGATACGCAGTATTTT | CASSFAPDSKPAFTDTQYF
. | . | TRBJ1-6 | TRBV11-2 | TGTGCCAGCAGCTTTGACCAGGGGCAAGGTTCACCCCTCCACTTT | CASSFDQGQGSPLHF
TRBD2 | once | TRBJ2-1 | TRBV19 | TGTGCCAGTAGTATGACGGGAGGGAACAATGAGCAGTTCTTC | CASSMTGGNNEQFF
TRBD1 | . | TRBJ1-5 | TRBV7-2 | TGTGCCAGCAGCCGGTCCGGGACAGGGGCGAATCAGCCCCAGCATTTT | CASSRSGTGANQPQHF
. | . | TRBJ2-5 | TRBV9 | TGTGCCAGCAGCGAGGGACACAGCGAGACCCAGTACTTC | CASSEGHSETQYF
TRBD1 | once | TRBJ1-2 | TRBV30 | TGTGCCTGGAGTGGTCCTCAGGGGGCGTCTGGCTACACCTTC | CAWSGPQGASGYTF
. | . | TRBJ2-1 | TRBV12-1 | TGTGCCAGCAGCCCCCGAAGGAGCGGGGTTAATGGTGAGCAGTTCTTC | CASSPRRSGVNGEQFF
TRBD2 | few | TRBJ2-5 | TRBV7-2 | TGTGCCAGCAGCCTCTCCAGAGGCGGGGGGATCCAAGAGACCCAGTACTTC | CASSLSRGGGIQETQYF
TRBD2 | . | TRBJ2-7 | TRBV9 | TGTGCCAGCAGCGTAGGGGGGAGGGCACCCGAGCAGTACTTC | CASSVGGRAPEQYF
. | . | TRBJ1-5 | TRBV21-1 | TGTGCCAGCAGCAAAGTCGTGGGACAGGTCGATCAGCCCCAGCATTTT | CASSKVVGQVDQPQHF
TRBD1 | . | TRBJ2-7 | TRBV29-1 | TGCAGCGTCGGCGCGACAGGGGTCCGCTACGAGCAGTACTTC | CSVGATGVRYEQYF
TRBD1 | . | TRBJ2-7 | TRBV6-6 | TGTGCCAGCACCATTAGATGGGACAGGGGCGCCTACGAGCAGTACTTC | CASTIRWDRGAYEQYF
TRBD1 | . | TRBJ2-7 | TRBV27 | TGTGCCAGCAGTTTTACAGGGACAGGTAGCGACGAGCAGTACTTC | CASSFTGTGSDEQYF
. | . | TRBJ2-5 | TRBV2 | TGTGCCAGCAGTGTCCAGGAGACCCAGTACTTC | CASSVQETQYF
TRBD2 | . | TRBJ2-2 | TRBV6-4 | TGTGCCAGCAGTGACGGGACTAGCGGGGACGTCGGGGAGCTGTTTTTT | CASSDGTSGDVGELFF
. | once | TRBJ1-2 | TRBV27 | TGTGCCAGCAGTTTATTAGGCCAGGGTGACTATGGCTACACCTTC | CASSLLGQGDYGYTF
. | few | TRBJ1-2 | TRBV6-5 | TGTGCCAGCAGTCCCGTCCGGGGGAACTATGGCTACACCTTC | CASSPVRGNYGYTF
. | . | TRBJ2-3 | TRBV30 | TGTGCCTGGAGTGTACGGGTTACCACAGATACGCAGTATTTT | CAWSVRVTTDTQYF
. | . | TRBJ1-1 | TRBV12-2 | TGTGCAAGTCGCTTAGCCGGGGACAGAGCCGCTGAAGCTTTCTTT | CASRLAGDRAAEAFF
. | few | TRBJ1-4 | TRBV6-1 | TGTGCCAGCAGTGAAGAACGGGTAACTAATGAAAAACTGTTTTTT | CASSEERVTNEKLFF
. | . | TRBJ2-7 | TRBV10-3 | TGTGCCATCAGCGCCAGACAGAGCTCCTACGAGCAGTACTTC | CAISARQSSYEQYF
TRBD2 | . | TRBJ2-5 | TRBV18 | TGTGCCAGCTCACCAAATGCGGGAGTGAAAGAGACCCAGTACTTC | CASSPNAGVKETQYF
. | . | TRBJ1-4 | TRBV18 | TGTGCCAGCTCACCACCCCGGGGGAATGAAAAACTGTTTTTT | CASSPPRGNEKLFF
TRBD2 | . | TRBJ2-7 | TRBV19 | TGTGCCAGTAGTTCCCGCGGGACTAGCTCCTACGAGCAGTACTTC | CASSSRGTSSYEQYF
TRBD2 | . | TRBJ2-7 | TRBV5-8 | TGTGCCAGCAGACCGACTAGCCTTACTTCCTACGAGCAGTACTTC | CASRPTSLTSYEQYF
. | . | TRBJ1-6 | TRBV15 | TGTGCCACCAGCAGAGTATGGGCTCCCGGGAGCTCCTATAATTCACCCCTCCACTTT | CATSRVWAPGSSYNSPLHF
TRBD1 | . | TRBJ1-1 | TRBV4-3 | TGCGCCAGCAGCCAGAAGGGGGCGAGGACTGAAGCTTTCTTT | CASSQKGARTEAFF
TRBD2 | . | TRBJ2-5 | TRBV2 | TGTGCCAGCAGTGAAGCGAGGCGGCTAGCGGGGAACCAAGAGACCCAGTACTTC | CASSEARRLAGNQETQYF
. | . | TRBJ1-5 | TRBV28 | TGTGCCAGCAGTTTATCGGGGGGCGTGAGCAATCAGCCCCAGCATTTT | CASSLSGGVSNQPQHF
. | . | TRBJ2-2 | TRBV21-1 | TGTGCCAGCAGCCCCCGGACTAGCGAGAACACCGGGGAGCTGTTTTTT | CASSPRTSENTGELFF